The 27 T cell receptor beta chains below come from one sample, sequenced in a study of blood T cell repertoires in COVID-19 (dated by TCRdb to about 2020). The receptor library was made with the immunoSEQ multiplex PCR assay. This is the immuneACCESS table as TCRdb keeps it, with only in-frame sequences that have V and J called. A part of the clones is gone; compared with another copy, unresolved V genes explain less than half, and the rest is unexplained. This sample gives approximately 150,000 clones in total; approximately 85% of them show up just once. 3% to 3.5% of the sample is in the top ten clones. The sequenced sample was PBMCs or T cells enriched from blood (not recorded which). These receptor sequences come from a woman between 50 and 59 years old with acute COVID-19.

V gene TRBV5-1 combines with J gene TRBJ2-3; D is unclear. V was pared by 3 bases and J by 6 bases, with 14 bases between. Germline V gives CDR1 SGHRS, CDR2 YFSETQ. The CDR3 is 14 amino acids. CDR3 DNA sequence: TGCGCCAGCAGCTCCGGTAACGTGTTGGATACGCAGTATTTT. Protein sequence: CASSSGNVLDTQYF.

The rearrangement joins TRBV7-2 to TRBJ2-1, with TRBD2 identical over 9 bases. Germline V gene sequence: CDR1 SGHTA, CDR2 FQGNSA. V trimming: 1 base; J trimming: 5 bases; junction bases outside the gene matches: 9. The CDR3 covers 17 residues. The CDR3, as DNA: TGTGCCAGCAGCTTAGAAGTAGCGGGAGCTGCGAACAATGAGCAGTTCTTC. It translates to CASSLEVAGAANNEQFF.

The V call is TRBV2, the J call TRBJ2-7, with TRBD2 identical over 11 bases. CDR1 and CDR2 (germline): SNHLY, FYNNEI. The CDR3 sequence is 19 residues long. V shed 10 bases and J 0 bases; nucleotides not matched to a gene: 20. The CDR3 DNA reads as TGTGCCACCTCAGTGGGAGGGCATTTAGCGGGAGGGTACTCCTACGAGCAGTACTTC. It translates to CATSVGGHLAGGYSYEQYF.

V is TRBV7-9 and J is TRBJ2-1, with 12 bases matching TRBD1. Trimming took 4 bases from V and 8 from J; bases not matched to a gene: 6. The CDR3 contains 15 residues. CDR1 is SEHNR and CDR2 is FQNEAQ in the germline V gene (reference sequence). Here the CDR3 reads CASSWGQGAIDEQFF. Here the CDR3 DNA reads TGTGCCAGCAGCTGGGGACAGGGGGCTATCGATGAGCAGTTCTTC. The variable domain in full, with the rest retrieved from reference TRBV7-9 and TRBJ2-1, is DTGVSQNPRHKITKRGQNVTFRCDPISEHNRLYWYRQTLGQGPEFLTYFQNEAQLEKSRLLSDRFSAERPKGSFSTLEIQRTEQGDSAMYLCASSWGQGAIDEQFFGPGTRLTVL.

The gene calls are TRBV15 and TRBJ2-7; possibly TRBD2 for D (5 bases). Looked up from germline, CDR1 is LNHNV and CDR2 is YYDKDF (reference sequence). This CDR3 spans 14 amino acids. Trimming cost V 0 bases and J 7 bases, with 13 bases left between them. CDR3 nucleotide sequence: TGTGCCACCAGCAGAGATCAGAGCGGAACAGAGCAGTACTTC. Translation gives CATSRDQSGTEQYF.

This rearrangement joins TRBV5-1 to TRBJ1-3; 9 bases line up with TRBD1. From germline, CDR1 is SGHRS and CDR2 YFSETQ. Trimming cost V 0 bases and J 4 bases; bases outside gene matches: 5. The CDR3 spans 16 residues. CDR3 sequence: CASSLGTGGTGNTIYF. The CDR3 DNA reads as TGCGCCAGCAGCTTGGGCACAGGGGGCACAGGAAACACCATATATTTT.

V gene TRBV30 combines with J gene TRBJ1-3, with TRBD1 matching 7 bases. The CDR3 runs 24 residues. The V segment lost 4 bases and the J segment 3 bases; nucleotides outside the gene matches: 36. Germline CDR1 GTSNPN, CDR2 SVGIG (reference sequence). The CDR3 sequence is CAWNPLPVLIWGQGDPRGGNTIYF. CDR3 coding DNA: TGTGCCTGGAACCCTTTACCAGTGCTAATCTGGGGGCAGGGGGATCCTAGAGGTGGAAACACCATATATTTT.

The V call is TRBV7-9, the J call TRBJ2-1; possible D gene TRBD1, 5 bases. This CDR3 has 12 amino acids. Trimming removed 6 bases from V and 8 bases from J, with 11 bases in between. The germline CDR1 and CDR2 sequences are SEHNR and FQNEAQ (reference sequence). The CDR3 bases are TGTGCCAGCAGGGCCGACAGCCATGAGCAGTTCTTC. Amino acids: CASRADSHEQFF.

V usage is TRBV7-8 and J usage is TRBJ2-1; possible D gene TRBD1, 5 bases. The V and J ends lost 5 bases and 0 bases respectively, with 8 bases between them. This CDR3 has 14 residues. CDR1 and CDR2 (germline): SGHVS, FQNEAQ. CDR3 DNA sequence: TGTGCCAGCAGCCGAGACAGCTCCTACAATGAGCAGTTCTTC. This translates into CASSRDSSYNEQFF. Full variable domain (rest looked up from reference TRBV7-8 and TRBJ2-1): GAGVSQSPRYKVAKRGQDVALRCDPISGHVSLFWYQQALGQGPEFLTYFQNEAQLDKSGLPSDRFFAERPEGSVSTLKIQRTQQEDSAVYLCASSRDSSYNEQFFGPGTRLTVL.

The chain carries TRBV5-8 and TRBJ2-7, with D maybe TRBD2 (6 bases). Germline CDR1 is SGHTS and CDR2 is YDEGEE. Trimming removed 0 bases from V and 4 bases from J, with 17 bases in between. The CDR3 is 16 amino acids. Here the CDR3 reads CASSLVGGILSYEQYF. The CDR3 region has the DNA TGTGCCAGCAGCTTGGTTGGCGGGATCCTTAGTTACGAGCAGTACTTC.

The chain carries TRBV4-3 and TRBJ1-2, with unresolved D. The CDR3 contains 18 residues. Trimming stripped 0 bases from V and 4 bases from J, with 21 bases between. Germline-derived CDR1 and CDR2 are LGHNA and YSLEER. CDR3 residues: CASSQDGIPTNPFYGYTF. CDR3 sequence (DNA): TGCGCCAGCAGCCAAGACGGGATACCAACAAACCCGTTCTATGGCTACACCTTC.

V gene TRBV14 combines with J gene TRBJ2-3, with 7 bases lining up with TRBD2. From germline, CDR1 is SGHDN and CDR2 FVKESK. CDR3 length: 14 residues. Trimming at V came to 2 bases and at J to 6 bases, leaving 5 bases not matched to a gene. The CDR3 DNA is TGTGCCAGCAGCCAAAGCCACGGGGGGGATACGCAGTATTTT. Protein product: CASSQSHGGDTQYF.

J is TRBJ2-5 and V is TRBV9; 11 bases map to TRBD2. The junction had 13 bases not matched to a gene; V was cut back by 4 bases and J by 5 bases. CDR1 and CDR2 from the germline V gene are SGDLS and YYNGEE. This CDR3 is 17 amino acids long. The CDR3 nucleotides read TGTGCCAGCAGCCCTACACTAGCGGGAGTAGGTTCGGAGACCCAGTACTTC. Translation: CASSPTLAGVGSETQYF.

This rearrangement joins TRBV19 to TRBJ1-2; D is perhaps TRBD1 (6 bases). Germline lookup yields CDR1 LNHDA and CDR2 SQIVND (reference sequence). The V and J ends lost 7 bases and 2 bases respectively, with 14 bases between them. This CDR3 spans 14 amino acids. CDR3 sequence reads: CASTQGRPNYGYTF. The CDR3 DNA reads TGTGCCAGTACCCAGGGGCGGCCCAACTATGGCTACACCTTC.

The chain uses TRBV13 and TRBJ2-7; D gene ambiguous. The V gene lost 5 bases and the J gene lost 5 bases, with 16 bases spanning the gap. The CDR3 is 14 amino acids. Germline V CDR1 and CDR2: PRHDT, FYEKMQ (reference sequence). CDR3 protein: CASSPIIARDEQYF. In DNA form, the CDR3 reads TGTGCCAGCAGCCCGATAATAGCCAGAGACGAGCAGTACTTC.

The rearrangement joins TRBV19 to TRBJ2-1, with 7 bases identical to TRBD1. The ends lost 0 bases at V and 6 bases at J; junction bases unmatched: 5. Germline lookup yields CDR1 LNHDA and CDR2 SQIVND (reference sequence). The CDR3 extends over 15 amino acids. Written as DNA, the CDR3 is TGTGCCAGTAGTATAGATCGGGGACAGACCAATGAGCAGTTCTTC. This translates into CASSIDRGQTNEQFF.

The chain has TRBV7-9 and TRBJ2-3; 7 bases are a match to TRBD2. The CDR3 is 15 amino acids. Germline values: CDR1 SEHNR, CDR2 FQNEAQ (reference sequence). J lost 5 bases, V lost 8 bases, and 13 bases had no gene match. CDR3 nucleotides: TGTGCCAGCGACCCGCGGGGCGGGAGCCTAGATACGCAGTATTTT. Translating it yields CASDPRGGSLDTQYF. The full variable domain, rest sourced from reference TRBV7-9 and TRBJ2-3, is DTGVSQNPRHKITKRGQNVTFRCDPISEHNRLYWYRQTLGQGPEFLTYFQNEAQLEKSRLLSDRFSAERPKGSFSTLEIQRTEQGDSAMYLCASDPRGGSLDTQYFGPGTRLTVL.

In its sample, this clone was seen a few times. The CDR3 here is CASSLGAGGPYEQYF. DNA of the CDR3: TGTGCCAGCAGTTTAGGGGCGGGAGGTCCCTACGAGCAGTACTTC. The chain recombines TRBV27 with TRBJ2-7; TRBD2 matches at 8 bases. The CDR3 totals 15 residues. The V gene end was trimmed by 2 bases and the J gene end by 2 bases; junction bases not matched to a gene: 5. Germline loops: CDR1 MNHEY, CDR2 SMNVEV (reference sequence).

The J gene is TRBJ1-1, the V gene TRBV24-1; 7 nucleotides align to TRBD1. This CDR3 has 13 residues. J lost 7 bases, V lost 4 bases, and 5 bases had no gene match. Germline loops: CDR1 KGHDR, CDR2 SFDVKD. The chain's CDR3 is CATSERQGGEAFF. Written as DNA, the CDR3 is TGTGCCACCAGTGAAAGACAGGGTGGTGAAGCTTTCTTT.

The CDR3 DNA follows: TGTGCCAGCAGCGCGGGCCGACTCTCTAGCACAGATACGCAGTATTTT. Encoded protein: CASSAGRLSSTDTQYF. This chain links TRBV11-3 with TRBJ2-3, with D possibly matching TRBD2 (5 bases). The germline CDR1 and CDR2 sequences are SGHNT and YENEEA. V lost 5 bases to trimming and J lost 0 bases, with 15 bases between them. There are 16 residues in the CDR3.

The CDR3 DNA reads TGTGCCTGGAGTGTACGGGGGAGTGGATTAGCGGGAGATACGCAGTATTTT. Translating it yields CAWSVRGSGLAGDTQYF. The chain joins TRBV30 to TRBJ2-3, with 7 bases identical to TRBD2. Germline lookup yields CDR1 GTSNPN and CDR2 SVGIG (reference sequence). Trimming removed 0 bases from V and 5 bases from J; junction bases left unmatched: 14. The length of the CDR3 is 17 residues.

This clone has a handful of counts. This chain connects TRBV5-1 to TRBJ2-5; 7 bases are a match to TRBD1. CDR1 is SGHRS and CDR2 is YFSETQ in the germline V gene. V lost 5 bases to trimming and J lost 5 bases; unmatched junction nucleotides: 6. The CDR3 length is 13 residues. CDR3 amino acids: CASREQGWETQYF. The DNA of the CDR3 is TGCGCCAGCAGAGAACAGGGGTGGGAGACCCAGTACTTC.

The chain is built from TRBV25-1 and TRBJ2-7, with 8 bases fitting TRBD1. Losses at the gene ends were 8 bases for V and 3 bases for J; bases not matched to a gene: 9. There are 14 residues in the CDR3. From germline, CDR1 is MGHDK and CDR2 SYGVNS. The chain's CDR3 is CASGQSGQVYEQYF. The CDR3 nucleotides are TGTGCCAGCGGACAATCGGGACAGGTCTACGAGCAGTACTTC.

The CDR3 region has the DNA TGTGCCAGCAGCCCACAGGGGGCTGGAAACACCATATATTTT. As protein: CASSPQGAGNTIYF. The V call is TRBV25-1, the J call TRBJ1-3, with TRBD1 identical over 8 bases. Germline assignment: CDR1 MGHDK and CDR2 SYGVNS. V shed 6 bases, J shed 2 bases, and the junction held 3 bases outside the gene matches. CDR3 size: 14 residues.

The rearrangement links TRBV29-1 to TRBJ2-3; D possibly corresponds to TRBD1 (6 bases). The CDR3 consists of 16 residues. V was clipped by 1 base and J by 2 bases, with 16 bases between them. The germline V gene has CDR1 SQVTM and CDR2 ANQGSEA. The CDR3 loop reads CSVEVPAGAFTDTQYF. CDR3 coding DNA: TGCAGCGTTGAAGTGCCTGCAGGGGCCTTCACAGATACGCAGTATTTT.

The chain combines TRBV29-1 with TRBJ1-5; 8 bases align to TRBD1. CDR1 and CDR2 (germline): SQVTM, ANQGSEA. The CDR3 runs 14 residues. With V trimmed by 6 bases and J by 1 base, 5 bases remained unmatched. The CDR3 region is CSVVQGGSNQPQHF. The CDR3 bases are TGCAGCGTAGTACAGGGGGGAAGCAATCAGCCCCAGCATTTT.

This chain joins TRBV21-1 and TRBJ1-6; TRBD1, as called in the table, went unchecked against the DNA. TRBV21-1 is a listed pseudogene. The CDR3 sequence is 18 residues long. The CDR3, as DNA: TGTGCCAGCAGCAAATCCAGCAGGGGCCACCGAACTAATTCACCCCTCCACTTT. This sequence encodes CASSKSSRGHRTNSPLHF.